The rows below give T cell receptor beta chains drawn from one sample of a study of OX40 agonist ivuxolimab in advanced cancers. Some clones are missing from TCRdb's copy, which holds only in-frame ones; the method was immunoSEQ multiplex PCR. The table shows fewer than 70,000 clones, with approximately 89% occurring only once. The source was CD4+ or CD8+ T cells sorted from blood, collected in a trial of the OX40 agonist ivuxolimab. The receptors here all came from an adult with an advanced solid tumor such as melanoma, head and neck, liver or kidney cancer. CDR3s include the opening cysteine and the closing phenylalanine or tryptophan. Each record gives: V gene, clone size, J gene, CDR3 length, D gene, CDR3 DNA, CDR3 protein. The D gene is left open where the match is weak. Size is omitted from some rows. Given values are once, few, many or a class for expanded clones.

TRBV6-5	.	TRBJ2-7	15	.	TGTGCCAGCAGTTCCCGGGACCGACCTCCCTACGAGCAGTACTTC	CASSSRDRPPYEQYF
TRBV18	.	TRBJ1-5	17	TRBD1	TGTGCCAGCTCTGGCGGGACAGGGGGCCGTAGCAATCAGCCCCAGCATTTT	CASSGGTGGRSNQPQHF
TRBV29-1	.	TRBJ1-1	14	TRBD1	TGCAGCTGCGACAGGGGCCTCCTGAACACTGAAGCTTTCTTT	CSCDRGLLNTEAFF
TRBV5-4	.	TRBJ1-2	13	.	TGTGCCAGCAGCCCGACGGTTAACTATGGCTACACCTTC	CASSPTVNYGYTF
TRBV25-1	.	TRBJ1-4	15	TRBD1	TGTGCCAGCCGCTCTCACAGGGGGGGAAATGAAAAACTGTTTTTT	CASRSHRGGNEKLFF
TRBV7-2	.	TRBJ1-3	13	.	TGTGCCAGCAGCGGGTCCTCTGGAAACACCATATATTTT	CASSGSSGNTIYF
TRBV14	.	TRBJ2-1	13	.	TGTGCCAGCAGCCCGTCGTACCGCACAGAGCAGTTCTTC	CASSPSYRTEQFF
TRBV30	.	TRBJ2-5	12	.	TGTGCCTGGAGTTCAGGCGGGGAGACCCAGTACTTC	CAWSSGGETQYF
TRBV7-9	.	TRBJ1-4	16	.	TGTGCCAGCAGCTTAGTACAGGGCCCAACTAATGAAAAACTGTTTTTT	CASSLVQGPTNEKLFF
TRBV11-2	.	TRBJ1-2	13	TRBD1	TGTGCCAGCAGCTTAGGCCAGGGGGCTGGCTACACCTTC	CASSLGQGAGYTF
TRBV30	.	TRBJ2-1	13	TRBD2	TGTGCCTGGGGAGCGGGGGGGCAGGTTGAGCAGTTCTTC	CAWGAGGQVEQFF
TRBV6-6	.	TRBJ1-1	14	TRBD1	TGTGCCATCAGGGGGGAGCAGGGTGGGACTGAAGCTTTCTTT	CAIRGEQGGTEAFF
TRBV11-2	.	TRBJ1-2	14	.	TGTGCCAGCAGCTTAGCCGGTACCTCCTATGGCTACACCTTC	CASSLAGTSYGYTF
TRBV6-1	.	TRBJ2-3	14	.	TGTGCCAGCAGTGAAGCCTCGGGCACAGATACGCAGTATTTT	CASSEASGTDTQYF
TRBV5-1	.	TRBJ1-4	15	.	TGCGCCAGCAGCTTGGGTGACACCTCTAATGAAAAACTGTTTTTT	CASSLGDTSNEKLFF
TRBV19	.	TRBJ2-1	12	.	TGTGCCAGTAGTATTCGAGGAAATGAGCAGTTCTTC	CASSIRGNEQFF
TRBV5-6	.	TRBJ2-7	12	TRBD1	TGTGCCATCCGGGACAGCTCCTACGAGCAGTACTTC	CAIRDSSYEQYF
TRBV10-2	.	TRBJ2-3	15	.	TGCGCCAGCAGTCCGAGCAGGGAATTTGCAGATACGCAGTATTTT	CASSPSREFADTQYF
TRBV6-1	.	TRBJ1-5	14	TRBD1	TGTGCCAGCAGTGAAGCAGGGGGCCAGCAGCCCCAGCATTTT	CASSEAGGQQPQHF
TRBV10-1	few	TRBJ1-1	13	.	TGCGCCAGCAGTAAGACCAGATGGACTGAAGCTTTCTTT	CASSKTRWTEAFF
TRBV4-1	.	TRBJ1-2	15	.	TGCGCCAGCAGCCAAGGCCGAGGGGGTTTCTATGGCTACACCTTC	CASSQGRGGFYGYTF
TRBV30	.	TRBJ2-5	12	.	TGTGCCTGGAGTGGGGGGAGGGAGACCCAGTACTTC	CAWSGGRETQYF
TRBV5-1	.	TRBJ1-2	14	.	TGCGCCAGCAGCTTGGTCCAGGGAGGGGACGGCTACACCTTC	CASSLVQGGDGYTF
TRBV4-1	.	TRBJ2-1	17	.	TGCGCCAGCAGCCAAGAAGGGGGGCTAGAGGGGTACAATGAGCAGTTCTTC	CASSQEGGLEGYNEQFF
TRBV4-1	.	TRBJ2-7	16	.	TGCGCCAGCAGCCAAGGAGACTTTCAGACCGACTACGAGCAGTACTTC	CASSQGDFQTDYEQYF
TRBV10-1	.	TRBJ2-1	16	TRBD2	TGCGCCAGCAGTGAGTCAGCGCGGGGGGGCGTCGATGAGCAGTTCTTC	CASSESARGGVDEQFF
TRBV4-1	.	TRBJ1-2	16	TRBD1	TGCGCCAGCAGCCAAGACCCTGGACAGGGGTTGTATGGCTACACCTTC	CASSQDPGQGLYGYTF
TRBV2	.	TRBJ1-6	15	.	TGTGCCAGCAGTGAAGAGCGGGTTGTTGGTTCACCCCTCCACTTT	CASSEERVVGSPLHF
TRBV18	.	TRBJ2-3	15	.	TGTGCCAGCTCACCACTTAGTAGGACCACAGATACGCAGTATTTT	CASSPLSRTTDTQYF
TRBV28	.	TRBJ1-1	15	TRBD1	TGTGCCAGCAGACCTACGGGACAGGGTAGCACTGAAGCTTTCTTT	CASRPTGQGSTEAFF
TRBV11-2	.	TRBJ2-5	13	.	TGTGCCAGCAGCTTAGTCAGCCAAGAGACCCAGTACTTC	CASSLVSQETQYF
TRBV5-1	.	TRBJ2-5	15	TRBD2	TGCGCCAGCAGCTGGGGGACTAGCGGGGGAGAGACCCAGTACTTC	CASSWGTSGGETQYF
TRBV2	.	TRBJ1-4	13	TRBD1	TGTGCCAGCAGTGACAGGGGACAGGAAAAACTGTTTTTT	CASSDRGQEKLFF
TRBV5-4	many	TRBJ1-2	13	.	TGTGCCAGCAGTCACCCAGGTGACTATGGCTACACCTTC	CASSHPGDYGYTF
TRBV2	.	TRBJ1-5	14	TRBD1	TGTGCCAGCAGTGCCGGGACAGGTTATCAGCCCCAGCATTTT	CASSAGTGYQPQHF
TRBV5-1	once	TRBJ2-7	13	TRBD1	TGCGCCAGCAGCAAGGCAGGGGGCTACGAGCAGTACTTC	CASSKAGGYEQYF
TRBV7-8	.	TRBJ2-3	16	TRBD2	TGTGCCAGCAGCTTGGGGACTAGCGGGGGTCTAGATACGCAGTATTTT	CASSLGTSGGLDTQYF